Listed here are 17 T cell receptor beta chains from one sample, sequenced in a study of beta chain features in type 1 diabetes. cDNA synthesis used the whole RNA isolate, giving expressed TCRB sequences. Clones were sequenced by immunoSEQ multiplex PCR, and TCRdb holds only the in-frame ones, with some missing. The sample holds around 310,000 clones, approximately 10% seen once. Sample: naive CD4+ T cells from blood. The origin of the receptors is a woman aged 25-40 years in good health.

This clone was picked up a small number of times. The chain links TRBV9 to TRBJ1-2, with 7 nucleotides matching TRBD1. Germline CDR1 and CDR2: SGDLS and YYNGEE. This CDR3 comprises 14 residues. Trimming took 4 bases from V and 4 from J; bases not matched to a gene: 7. In DNA, the CDR3 is TGTGCCAGCAGCCCAGTGGGACAGATCTATGGCTACACCTTC. This encodes CASSPVGQIYGYTF. Complete variable domain (other parts from reference TRBV9 and TRBJ1-2): DSGVTQTPKHLITATGQRVTLRCSPRSGDLSVYWYQQSLDQGLQFLIQYYNGEERAKGNILERFSAQQFPDLHSELNLSSLELGDSALYFCASSPVGQIYGYTFGSGTRLTVV.

In DNA, the CDR3 is TGTGCCAGCAGCTTAGAAGCGGGAGTAAAGGCCGGGGAGCTGTTTTTT. Amino acid sequence: CASSLEAGVKAGELFF. The chain carries TRBV7-2 and TRBJ2-2; the match to TRBD2 covers 8 bases. Per the germline V gene, CDR1 is SGHTA and CDR2 is FQGNSA. V dropped 1 base and J dropped 6; count of bases not matched to a gene: 7. CDR3 length: 16 amino acids.

This clone was counted only a few times. This chain joins TRBV10-3 and TRBJ1-5; D unclear. The CDR3 has 16 amino acids. Germline-derived CDR1 and CDR2 are ENHRY and SYGVKD. Between the trimmed V and J ends, which lost 6 bases and 2 bases, there was a span of 17 bases. Written as DNA, the CDR3 is TGTGCCATCAGCGCGGGTCTAAGTCAGGGCAATCAGCCCCAGCATTTT. This encodes CAISAGLSQGNQPQHF.

A few counts support this clone. The chain has TRBV6-5 and TRBJ1-1; possible D gene TRBD1, 5 bases. V lost 7 bases to trimming and J lost 2 bases, with 14 bases between them. In germline, CDR1 is MNHEY, CDR2 SVGAGI. CDR3 length: 14 amino acids. The CDR3 loop is CASMGGPGNTEAFF. The CDR3 bases are TGTGCCAGCATGGGGGGTCCGGGAAACACTGAAGCTTTCTTT.

The chain couples TRBV6-5 to TRBJ1-5; a possible D gene is TRBD1 (5 bases). Germline assignment: CDR1 MNHEY and CDR2 SVGAGI. This CDR3 is built from 14 residues. Trimming removed 8 bases at V and 9 bases at J, with 20 bases between. The CDR3 DNA sequence: TGTGCCAGCGGTCAGGCCCTCAATCAGGGGCCCCAGCATTTT. It codes for CASGQALNQGPQHF.

The V and J genes are TRBV7-3 and TRBJ2-1, with D tentatively TRBD2 (6 bases). Trimming stripped 4 bases from V and 5 bases from J, with 12 bases between. CDR3 length: 14 residues. The V gene's germline CDR1 is SGHTA and CDR2 FQGTGA. The CDR3 DNA reads TGTGCCAGCAGCTCCGGGACTGCCAACAATGAGCAGTTCTTC. It encodes CASSSGTANNEQFF.

V usage is TRBV9 and J usage is TRBJ2-1, with D tentatively TRBD2 (6 bases). The CDR3 is 17 amino acids. V dropped 0 bases and J dropped 0 bases, with 13 bases sitting between them. Looked up from germline, CDR1 is SGDLS and CDR2 is YYNGEE. The CDR3 DNA sequence: TGTGCCAGCAGCGTAGGCGGTCTAGCGAGCTCCTACAATGAGCAGTTCTTC. Translating it yields CASSVGGLASSYNEQFF.

This clone was seen a few times. V gene TRBV9 combines with J gene TRBJ2-5; D is possibly TRBD2 (6 bases). The CDR3 totals 14 residues. CDR1 and CDR2 (germline): SGDLS, YYNGEE. Trimming stripped 4 bases from V and 1 base from J, with 11 bases between. The CDR3 here is CASSPGVSQETQYF. CDR3 DNA: TGTGCCAGCAGCCCGGGAGTATCCCAAGAGACCCAGTACTTC.

V is TRBV19 and J is TRBJ2-1; tentatively, D is TRBD1 (7 bases). V was clipped by 6 bases and J by 5 bases, with 17 bases between them. The CDR3 has 15 residues. Germline loops: CDR1 LNHDA, CDR2 SQIVND (reference sequence). CDR3 in DNA: TGTGCCAGTAGCCTGACAGGGACTTTGGACAATGAGCAGTTCTTC. Protein sequence: CASSLTGTLDNEQFF. Combining the CDR3 with reference TRBV19 and TRBJ2-1 gives the whole variable domain DGGITQSPKYLFRKEGQNVTLSCEQNLNHDAMYWYRQDPGQGLRLIYYSQIVNDFQKGDIAEGYSVSREKKESFPLTVTSAQKNPTAFYLCASSLTGTLDNEQFFGPGTRLTVL.

This clone was seen more than once but under ten times. The chain employs TRBV5-4 and TRBJ2-7; weak D call: TRBD1 (6 bases). The CDR3 contains 12 residues. CDR1 is SGHNT, CDR2 YYREEE, per germline (reference sequence). V dropped 4 bases and J dropped 3 bases, with 8 bases sitting between them. CDR3 region: CASSVQGYEQYF. For the CDR3, the DNA is TGTGCCAGCAGCGTACAGGGCTACGAGCAGTACTTC.

This clone was counted a few times. The chain has TRBV15 and TRBJ2-7; weak D call: TRBD2 (5 bases). Germline lookup yields CDR1 LNHNV and CDR2 YYDKDF (reference sequence). V shed 0 bases and J shed 7 bases, with 16 bases lying between them. The CDR3 spans 15 residues. The chain's CDR3 is CATSRDKFGVGEQYF. The CDR3 region has the DNA TGTGCCACCAGCAGAGATAAGTTCGGGGTCGGGGAGCAGTACTTC.

V and J are TRBV30 and TRBJ1-1; TRBD1 agrees at 9 bases. The germline CDR1 and CDR2 sequences are GTSNPN and SVGIG (reference sequence). The CDR3 extends over 15 amino acids. V gave up 2 bases and J gave up 3 bases; unmatched junction bases: 7. The CDR3 is CAWSPDRGWDTEAFF. CDR3 coding DNA: TGTGCCTGGAGTCCGGACAGGGGATGGGACACTGAAGCTTTCTTT. Supplemented by reference TRBV30 and TRBJ1-1, the full variable domain reads SQTIHQWPATLVQPVGSPLSLECTVEGTSNPNLYWYRQAAGRGLQLLFYSVGIGQISSEVPQNLSASRPQDRQFILSSKKLLLSDSGFYLCAWSPDRGWDTEAFFGQGTRLTVV.

The chain links TRBV7-2 to TRBJ2-1; tentatively, D is TRBD2 (5 bases). CDR3 length: 15 residues. Germline CDR1 is SGHTA and CDR2 is FQGNSA. The V end was cut by 5 bases, the J end by 0 bases, with 11 bases between. In DNA, the CDR3 is TGTGCCAGCAGCCCCCGGGAAAGCTCCTACAATGAGCAGTTCTTC. Encoded protein: CASSPRESSYNEQFF.

The rearrangement links TRBV13 to TRBJ1-1; 9 nucleotides align to TRBD1. After removal of 4 bases from V and 4 bases from J, the junction contained 4 bases not matched to a gene. Germline V gene lookup returns CDR1 PRHDT and CDR2 FYEKMQ (reference sequence). CDR3 size: 14 residues. CDR3 amino acids: CASSSGTGSTEAFF. The CDR3 bases are TGTGCCAGCAGCTCCGGGACAGGGAGCACTGAAGCTTTCTTT.

This chain links TRBV4-2 with TRBJ2-5, with TRBD2 matching over 10 bases. V lost 1 base and J lost 2; bases outside the gene matches: 7. The CDR3 length is 17 residues. Looked up from germline, CDR1 is LGHNA and CDR2 is YNFKEQ. Here the CDR3 DNA reads TGTGCCAGCAGCCAAGGAGGAATAGCGGGAGGACAAGAGACCCAGTACTTC. Amino acids: CASSQGGIAGGQETQYF.

This clone was counted only a few times. The chain uses TRBV29-1 and TRBJ2-7; 9 nucleotides match TRBD2. The V segment lost 3 bases and the J segment 4 bases; nucleotides outside the gene matches: 4. There are 13 residues in the CDR3. Germline V gene data show CDR1 as SQVTM and CDR2 as ANQGSEA. CDR3 DNA: TGCAGCGTTGACTCAGCGGGAGGTTACGAGCAGTACTTC. Translated: CSVDSAGGYEQYF.

This clone was detected a few times. This rearrangement joins TRBV18 to TRBJ2-7; 7 bases agree with TRBD1. The CDR3 is 13 residues long. Germline V gene lookup returns CDR1 KGHSH and CDR2 LQKENI. With V trimmed by 6 bases and J by 5 bases, 7 bases remained unmatched. The CDR3, as DNA: TGTGCCAGCTCTCTCGGACAGGACCACGAGCAGTACTTC. Its translation is CASSLGQDHEQYF.